The entry that follows covers one TCR beta chain sequence. This sample is drawn from a study of blood T cell repertoires in COVID-19. Only in-frame clones appear in the TCRdb table, and some are missing; sequencing was by immunoSEQ multiplex PCR. The profile shows around 380,000 clones, more than 70% of them singletons. CDR1 is LNHDA, CDR2 SQIVND, per germline (reference sequence). This CDR3 is built from 15 residues. V lost 5 bases and J lost 6; bases outside the gene matches: 10. Sample: PBMCs or T cells enriched from blood (not recorded which). The sequence derives from a young man who had recovered from COVID-19. The rearrangement joins TRBV19 to TRBJ1-1; 9 bases are a match to TRBD1. CDR3 bases: TGTGCCAGTAGTTCGATCGGGACAGGGAAGGCTGAAGCTTTCTTT. Encoded protein: CASSSIGTGKAEAFF.